There are a few counts of the clone carrying this T cell receptor (beta chain). The data originate from a study of blood T cells in healthy people across ages. It was with a sample-barcoded 5' primer and a J-beta primer mix that a second PCR of about 6 to 12 cycles was run. MiXCR, run by TCRdb on the 5' RACE reads, gives a single entry per CDR3 protein. The sample includes 600,000 or so distinct CDR3 sequences, 47% of them seen just once. The germline gives CDR1 DFQATT, CDR2 SNEGSKA (reference sequence). The V gene lost 5 bases and the J gene lost 7 bases, with 17 bases spanning the gap. This CDR3 comprises 13 residues.

The sequenced sample consisted of blood. This clonotype originated in a man at least 80 years old in good health. V gene TRBV20-1 combines with J gene TRBJ2-5; D is ambiguous. This chain's CDR3 is CSAGDTGRGTQYF. The CDR3 coding sequence is TGCAGTGCTGGGGATACTGGACGTGGGACCCAGTACTTC.